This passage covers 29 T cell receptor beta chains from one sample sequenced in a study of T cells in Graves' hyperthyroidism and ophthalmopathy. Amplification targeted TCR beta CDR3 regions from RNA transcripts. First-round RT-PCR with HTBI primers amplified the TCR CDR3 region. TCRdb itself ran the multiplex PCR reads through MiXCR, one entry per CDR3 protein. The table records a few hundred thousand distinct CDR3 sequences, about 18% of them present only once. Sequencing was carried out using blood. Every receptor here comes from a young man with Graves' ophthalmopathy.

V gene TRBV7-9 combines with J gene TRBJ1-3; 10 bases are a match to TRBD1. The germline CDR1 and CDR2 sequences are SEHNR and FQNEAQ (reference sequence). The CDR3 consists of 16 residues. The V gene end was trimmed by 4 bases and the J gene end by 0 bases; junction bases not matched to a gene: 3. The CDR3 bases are TGTGCCAGCAGCTCGGGACAGGGGAGCTCTGGAAACACCATATATTTT. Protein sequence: CASSSGQGSSGNTIYF.

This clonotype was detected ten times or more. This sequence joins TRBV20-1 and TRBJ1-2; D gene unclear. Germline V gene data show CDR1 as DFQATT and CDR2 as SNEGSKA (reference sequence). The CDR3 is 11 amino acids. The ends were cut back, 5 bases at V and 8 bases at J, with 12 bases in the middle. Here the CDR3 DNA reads TGCAGTGCTCTGCCATCAAAGGGCTACACCTTC. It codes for CSALPSKGYTF.

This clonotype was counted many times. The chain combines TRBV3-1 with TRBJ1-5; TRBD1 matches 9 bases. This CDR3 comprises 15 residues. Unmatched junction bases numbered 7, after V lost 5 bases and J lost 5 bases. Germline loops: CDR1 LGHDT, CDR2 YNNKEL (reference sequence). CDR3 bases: TGTGCCAGCAGCGGAGGGACAGGGCAATATCAGCCCCAGCATTTT. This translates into CASSGGTGQYQPQHF.

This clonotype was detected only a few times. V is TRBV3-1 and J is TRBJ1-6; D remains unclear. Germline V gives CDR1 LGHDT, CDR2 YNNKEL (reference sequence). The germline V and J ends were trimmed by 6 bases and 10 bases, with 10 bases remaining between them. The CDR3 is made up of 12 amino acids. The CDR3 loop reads CASSSPGSPLHF. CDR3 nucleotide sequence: TGTGCCAGCAGTTCACCGGGGTCACCCCTCCACTTT.

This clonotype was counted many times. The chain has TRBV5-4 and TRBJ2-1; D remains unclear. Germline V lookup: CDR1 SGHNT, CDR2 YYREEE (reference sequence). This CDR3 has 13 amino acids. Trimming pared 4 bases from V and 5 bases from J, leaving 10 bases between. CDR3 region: CASSQPGHNEQFF. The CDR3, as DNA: TGTGCCAGCAGCCAGCCCGGACACAATGAGCAGTTCTTC.

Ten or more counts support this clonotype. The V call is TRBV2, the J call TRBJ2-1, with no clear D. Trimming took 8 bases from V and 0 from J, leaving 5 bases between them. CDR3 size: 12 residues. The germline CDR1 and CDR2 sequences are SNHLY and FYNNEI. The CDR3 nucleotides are TGTGCCAGCGGCCGCTCCTACAATGAGCAGTTCTTC. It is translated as CASGRSYNEQFF.

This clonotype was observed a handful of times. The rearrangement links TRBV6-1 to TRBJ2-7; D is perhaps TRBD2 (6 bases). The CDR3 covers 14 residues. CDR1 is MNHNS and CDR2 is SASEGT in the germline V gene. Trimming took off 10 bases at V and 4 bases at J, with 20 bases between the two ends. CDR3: CATSNPPGRYEQYF. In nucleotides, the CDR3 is TGTGCCACCTCTAACCCCCCGGGGAGGTACGAGCAGTACTTC.

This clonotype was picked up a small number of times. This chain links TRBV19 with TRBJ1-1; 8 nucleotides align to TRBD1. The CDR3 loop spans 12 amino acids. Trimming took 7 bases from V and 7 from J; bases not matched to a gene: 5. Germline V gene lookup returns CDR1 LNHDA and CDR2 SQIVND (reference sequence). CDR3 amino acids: CASIKQGGEAFF. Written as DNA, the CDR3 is TGTGCCAGTATTAAACAGGGGGGTGAAGCTTTCTTT.

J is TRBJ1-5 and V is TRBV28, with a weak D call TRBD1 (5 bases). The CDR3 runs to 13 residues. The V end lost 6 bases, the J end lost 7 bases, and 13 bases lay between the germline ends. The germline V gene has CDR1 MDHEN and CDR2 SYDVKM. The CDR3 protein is CASSPTPGQPQHF. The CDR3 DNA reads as TGTGCCAGCAGCCCCACTCCAGGGCAGCCCCAGCATTTT. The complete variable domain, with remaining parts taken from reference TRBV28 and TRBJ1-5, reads DVKVTQSSRYLVKRTGEKVFLECVQDMDHENMFWYRQDPGLGLRLIYFSYDVKMKEKGDIPEGYSVSREKKERFSLILESASTNQTSMYLCASSPTPGQPQHFGDGTRLSIL.

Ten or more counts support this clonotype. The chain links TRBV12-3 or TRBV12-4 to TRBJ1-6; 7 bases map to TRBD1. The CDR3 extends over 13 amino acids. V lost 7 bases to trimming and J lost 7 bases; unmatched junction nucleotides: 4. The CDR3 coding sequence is TGTGCCAGCACCCAGACAGGGAATTCACCCCTCCACTTT. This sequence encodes CASTQTGNSPLHF.

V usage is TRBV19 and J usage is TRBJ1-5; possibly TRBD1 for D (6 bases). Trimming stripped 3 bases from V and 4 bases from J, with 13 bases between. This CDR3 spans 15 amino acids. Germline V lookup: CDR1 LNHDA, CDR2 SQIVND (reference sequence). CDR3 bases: TGTGCCAGTAGTATTATGACAGGTGAAAATCAGCCCCAGCATTTT. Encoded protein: CASSIMTGENQPQHF.

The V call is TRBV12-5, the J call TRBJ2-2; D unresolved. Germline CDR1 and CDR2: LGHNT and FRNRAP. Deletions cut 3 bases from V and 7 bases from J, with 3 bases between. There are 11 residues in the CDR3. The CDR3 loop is CASGFGGELFF. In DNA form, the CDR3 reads TGTGCTAGTGGTTTTGGCGGGGAGCTGTTTTTT.

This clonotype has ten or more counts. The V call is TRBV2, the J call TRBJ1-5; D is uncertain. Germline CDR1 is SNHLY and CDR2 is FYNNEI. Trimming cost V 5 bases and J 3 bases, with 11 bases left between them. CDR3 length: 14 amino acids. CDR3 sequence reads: CASSPGVNNQPQHF. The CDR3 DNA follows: TGTGCCAGCAGTCCTGGAGTTAACAATCAGCCCCAGCATTTT.

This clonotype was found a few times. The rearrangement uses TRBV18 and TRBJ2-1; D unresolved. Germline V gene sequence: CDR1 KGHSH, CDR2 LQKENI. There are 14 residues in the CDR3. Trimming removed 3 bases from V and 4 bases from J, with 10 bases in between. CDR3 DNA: TGTGCCAGCTCACCCCTCGCCTTATACAATGAGCAGTTCTTC. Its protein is CASSPLALYNEQFF. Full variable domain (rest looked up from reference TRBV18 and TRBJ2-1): NAGVMQNPRHLVRRRGQEARLRCSPMKGHSHVYWYRQLPEEGLKFMVYLQKENIIDESGMPKERFSAEFPKEGPSILRIQQVVRGDSAAYFCASSPLALYNEQFFGPGTRLTVL.

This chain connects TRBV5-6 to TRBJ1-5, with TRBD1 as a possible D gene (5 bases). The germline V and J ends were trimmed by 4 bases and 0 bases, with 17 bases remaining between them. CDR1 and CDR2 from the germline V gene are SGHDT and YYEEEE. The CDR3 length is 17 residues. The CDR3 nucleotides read TGTGCCAGCAGCATTTACAGCGGGGCCTATAGCAATCAGCCCCAGCATTTT. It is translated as CASSIYSGAYSNQPQHF. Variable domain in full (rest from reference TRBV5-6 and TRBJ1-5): DAGVTQSPTHLIKTRGQQVTLRCSPKSGHDTVSWYQQALGQGPQFIFQYYEEEERQRGNFPDRFSGHQFPNYSSELNVNALLLGDSALYLCASSIYSGAYSNQPQHFGDGTRLSIL.

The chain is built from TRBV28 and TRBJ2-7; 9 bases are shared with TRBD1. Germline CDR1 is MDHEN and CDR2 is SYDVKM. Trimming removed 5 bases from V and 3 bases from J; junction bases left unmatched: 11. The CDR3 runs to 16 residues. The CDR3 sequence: CASSRPGTGSYYEQYF. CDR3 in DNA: TGTGCCAGCAGTCGCCCCGGGACAGGGTCCTACTACGAGCAGTACTTC.

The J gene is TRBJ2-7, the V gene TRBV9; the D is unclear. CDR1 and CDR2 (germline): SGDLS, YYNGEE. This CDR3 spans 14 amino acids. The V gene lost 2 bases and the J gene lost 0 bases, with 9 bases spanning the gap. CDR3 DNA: TGTGCCAGCAGCGTGGAAGGGAACTCCTACGAGCAGTACTTC. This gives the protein CASSVEGNSYEQYF.

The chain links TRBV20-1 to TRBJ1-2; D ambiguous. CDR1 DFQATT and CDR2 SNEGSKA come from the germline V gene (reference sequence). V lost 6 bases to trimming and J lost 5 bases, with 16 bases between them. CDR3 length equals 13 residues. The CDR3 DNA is TGCAGTGCCAGCAGCTTATCCGGGTATGGCTACACCTTC. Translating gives CSASSLSGYGYTF.

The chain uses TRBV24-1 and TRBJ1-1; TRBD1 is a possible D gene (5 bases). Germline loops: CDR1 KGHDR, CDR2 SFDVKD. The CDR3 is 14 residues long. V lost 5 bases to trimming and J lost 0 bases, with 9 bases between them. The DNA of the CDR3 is TGTGCCACCAGTGGGGAGGACATGAACACTGAAGCTTTCTTT. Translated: CATSGEDMNTEAFF.

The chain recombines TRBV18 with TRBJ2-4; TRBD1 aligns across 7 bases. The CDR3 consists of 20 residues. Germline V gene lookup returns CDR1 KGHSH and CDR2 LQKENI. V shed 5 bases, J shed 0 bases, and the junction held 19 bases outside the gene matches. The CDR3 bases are TGTGCCAGCTCAGCCGAAACAGGGGTCTTTGACTTTAGAGCCAAAAACATTCAGTACTTC. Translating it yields CASSAETGVFDFRAKNIQYF. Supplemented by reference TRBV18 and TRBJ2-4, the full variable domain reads NAGVMQNPRHLVRRRGQEARLRCSPMKGHSHVYWYRQLPEEGLKFMVYLQKENIIDESGMPKERFSAEFPKEGPSILRIQQVVRGDSAAYFCASSAETGVFDFRAKNIQYFGAGTRLSVL.

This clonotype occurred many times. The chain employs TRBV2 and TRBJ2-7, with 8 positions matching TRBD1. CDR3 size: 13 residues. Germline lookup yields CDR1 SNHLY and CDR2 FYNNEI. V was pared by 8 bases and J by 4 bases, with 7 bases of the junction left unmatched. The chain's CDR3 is CASAGTGVYEQYF. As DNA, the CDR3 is TGTGCCAGCGCCGGGACAGGAGTATACGAGCAGTACTTC. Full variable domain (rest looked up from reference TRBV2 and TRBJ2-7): EPEVTQTPSHQVTQMGQEVILRCVPISNHLYFYWYRQILGQKVEFLVSFYNNEISEKSEIFDDQFSVERPDGSNFTLKIRSTKLEDSAMYFCASAGTGVYEQYFGPGTRLTVT.

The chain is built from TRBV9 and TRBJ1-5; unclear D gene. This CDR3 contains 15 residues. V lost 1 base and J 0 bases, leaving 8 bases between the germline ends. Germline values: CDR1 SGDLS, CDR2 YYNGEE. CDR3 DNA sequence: TGTGCCAGCAGCGTAATGGACGATAGCAATCAGCCCCAGCATTTT. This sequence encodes CASSVMDDSNQPQHF.

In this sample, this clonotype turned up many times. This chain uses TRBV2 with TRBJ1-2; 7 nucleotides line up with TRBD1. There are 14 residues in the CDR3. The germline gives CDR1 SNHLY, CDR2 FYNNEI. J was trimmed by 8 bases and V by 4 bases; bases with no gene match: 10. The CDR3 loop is CASSGGPRTGGYTF. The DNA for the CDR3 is TGTGCCAGCAGTGGGGGCCCTCGGACAGGCGGCTACACCTTC.

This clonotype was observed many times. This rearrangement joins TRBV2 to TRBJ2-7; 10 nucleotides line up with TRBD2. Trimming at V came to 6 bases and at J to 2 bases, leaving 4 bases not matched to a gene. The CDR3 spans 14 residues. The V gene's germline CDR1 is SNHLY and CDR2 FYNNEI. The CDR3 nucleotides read TGTGCCAGCAGAGATAGCGGGGGGACCTACGAGCAGTACTTC. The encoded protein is CASRDSGGTYEQYF.

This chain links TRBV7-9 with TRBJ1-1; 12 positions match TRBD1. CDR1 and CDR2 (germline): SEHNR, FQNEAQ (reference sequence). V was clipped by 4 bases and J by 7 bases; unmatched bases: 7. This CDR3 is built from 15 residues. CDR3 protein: CASSSKRDRGLEAFF. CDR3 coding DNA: TGTGCCAGCAGCTCAAAACGGGACAGGGGGCTTGAAGCTTTCTTT.

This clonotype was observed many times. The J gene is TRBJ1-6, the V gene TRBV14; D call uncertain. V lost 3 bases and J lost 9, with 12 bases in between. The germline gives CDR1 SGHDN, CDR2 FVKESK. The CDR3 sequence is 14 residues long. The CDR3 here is CASSHGGFGSPLHF. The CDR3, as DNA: TGTGCCAGCAGCCACGGAGGGTTTGGTTCACCCCTCCACTTT.

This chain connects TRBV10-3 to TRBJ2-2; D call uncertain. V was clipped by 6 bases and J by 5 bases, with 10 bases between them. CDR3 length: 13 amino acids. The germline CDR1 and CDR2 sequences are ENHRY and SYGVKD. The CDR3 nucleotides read TGTGCCATCAGGAGGCAAACTACCGGGGAGCTGTTTTTT. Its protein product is CAIRRQTTGELFF.

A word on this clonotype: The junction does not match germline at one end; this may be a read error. The CDR3 DNA reads as TGTGCCGGCAGTACGCGACTAGCGGGGGACCTCACCGGGGAGCTGTTTTTT. Encoded protein: CAGSTRLAGDLTGELFF. The chain recombines TRBV11-1 with TRBJ2-2, with 12 bases matching TRBD2. The CDR3 extends over 17 amino acids. Germline loops: CDR1 SGHAT, CDR2 FQDESV (reference sequence). The variable domain in full, completed from reference TRBV11-1 and TRBJ2-2, reads EAEVAQSPRYKITEKSQAVAFWCDPISGHATLYWYRQILGQGPELLVQFQDESVVDDSQLPKDRFSAERLKGVDSTLKIQPAELGDSAMYLCAGSTRLAGDLTGELFFGEGSRLTVL.

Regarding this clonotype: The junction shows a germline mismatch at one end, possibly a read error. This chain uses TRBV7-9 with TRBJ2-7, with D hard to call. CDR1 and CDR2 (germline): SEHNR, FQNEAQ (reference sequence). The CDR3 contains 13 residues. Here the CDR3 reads CASSSIDRYEQCF. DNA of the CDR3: TGTGCCAGCAGCTCAATTGACCGCTACGAGCAGTGCTTC.